This T cell receptor beta chain stems from a study of technical replicates of blood from several donors. TCRdb's copy holds only in-frame clones and misses some; the assay was immunoSEQ multiplex PCR. This table has 70,000 to 90,000 clones, 94% appearing once. In germline, CDR1 is MGHRA, CDR2 YSYEKL. The CDR3 spans 17 residues. The J segment lost 8 bases and the V segment lost 1 base, leaving 13 bases of the junction unmatched. The receptor's source is a human donor in good health. The chain couples TRBV4-1 to TRBJ2-1; 8 bases are shared with TRBD2. Sequencing was performed on T cells isolated from PBMCs. DNA for the CDR3: TGCGCCAGCAGCCAAGGGGCAGGAGCGGGAGAGGCCGATGAGCAGTTCTTC. This translates into CASSQGAGAGEADEQFF.